This is a list of T cell receptor beta chains from one sample in a study of multiple sclerosis patients with progressive multifocal leukoencephalopathy. Sequenced by immunoSEQ multiplex PCR; TCRdb stores in-frame clones only, minus some. Among about 32,000 clones listed, 92% were seen once. The sample consisted of PBMCs. The receptor set was obtained from a man under 40 with multiple sclerosis. Each CDR3 is given with its conserved first and last residue. Each record gives: J gene, clone size, V gene, D gene, CDR3 DNA, CDR3 protein. A D gene is named only where the DNA matches it firmly. Expanded clones are given a class, and other clones once, few, many or no size at all.

J gene: TRBJ1-5; clone size: .; V gene: TRBV10-1; D gene: .; CDR3 DNA: TGCGCCAGCAGCGACGGGCTGAATCAGCCCCAGCATTTT; CDR3 protein: CASSDGLNQPQHF
J gene: TRBJ2-3; clone size: .; V gene: TRBV7-6; D gene: TRBD2; CDR3 DNA: TGTGCCAGCAGCCCACGGACTAGCGGGGGGTACACAGATACGCAGTATTTT; CDR3 protein: CASSPRTSGGYTDTQYF
J gene: TRBJ1-1; clone size: .; V gene: TRBV20-1; D gene: .; CDR3 DNA: TGCAGTGTCTTAGTCGGCAGACAAGCTTTCTTT; CDR3 protein: CSVLVGRQAFF
J gene: TRBJ1-5; clone size: .; V gene: TRBV7-9; D gene: .; CDR3 DNA: TGTGCCAGCAGCTGGACCAGGGGAGAGCCCCAGCATTTT; CDR3 protein: CASSWTRGEPQHF
J gene: TRBJ2-7; clone size: .; V gene: TRBV20-1; D gene: .; CDR3 DNA: TGCAGTGCGGAGCTTGCCTACGAGCAGTACTTC; CDR3 protein: CSAELAYEQYF
J gene: TRBJ2-7; clone size: .; V gene: TRBV11-3; D gene: TRBD1; CDR3 DNA: TGTGCCAGCAGCCCCCGAACAGGGGATTCCTACGAGCAGTACTTC; CDR3 protein: CASSPRTGDSYEQYF
J gene: TRBJ1-1; clone size: .; V gene: TRBV27; D gene: TRBD1; CDR3 DNA: TGTGCCAGCAGCCCCTCCGTGACAGGGATCACTGAAGCTTTCTTT; CDR3 protein: CASSPSVTGITEAFF
J gene: TRBJ2-7; clone size: .; V gene: TRBV19; D gene: TRBD2; CDR3 DNA: TGTGCCAGTATTCCCGGGACTAGCGGTTCTTACGAGCAGTACTTC; CDR3 protein: CASIPGTSGSYEQYF
J gene: TRBJ1-1; clone size: .; V gene: TRBV14; D gene: .; CDR3 DNA: TGTGCCAGCAGCCAAGTTGTAGGGTTGGGCACTGAAGCTTTCTTT; CDR3 protein: CASSQVVGLGTEAFF
J gene: TRBJ2-3; clone size: .; V gene: TRBV6-5; D gene: .; CDR3 DNA: TGTGCCAGCAGTTACGATGGCCGGGCAGATACGCAGTATTTT; CDR3 protein: CASSYDGRADTQYF
J gene: TRBJ2-3; clone size: .; V gene: TRBV6-6; D gene: TRBD1; CDR3 DNA: TGTGCCAGCAGGCCCCGGACAGGACCTCCCGGAGATACGCAGTATTTT; CDR3 protein: CASRPRTGPPGDTQYF
J gene: TRBJ2-2; clone size: .; V gene: TRBV7-9; D gene: TRBD1; CDR3 DNA: TGTGCCAGCAGGACCTGGGACAGCCTAACTATTAACACCGGGGAGCTGTTTTTT; CDR3 protein: CASRTWDSLTINTGELFF
J gene: TRBJ2-3; clone size: .; V gene: TRBV5-4; D gene: .; CDR3 DNA: TGTGCCAGCACCATGGGCGGGAGCACAGATACGCAGTATTTT; CDR3 protein: CASTMGGSTDTQYF
J gene: TRBJ1-1; clone size: few; V gene: TRBV2; D gene: .; CDR3 DNA: TGTGCCAGCGCGACGGAGGTGAACACTGAAGCTTTCTTT; CDR3 protein: CASATEVNTEAFF
J gene: TRBJ2-6; clone size: .; V gene: TRBV9; D gene: .; CDR3 DNA: TGTGCCAGCAGCGTAGGAACGGGAAGAGAGGGCAACGTCCTGACTTTC; CDR3 protein: CASSVGTGREGNVLTF
J gene: TRBJ2-2; clone size: .; V gene: TRBV2; D gene: .; CDR3 DNA: TGTGCCAGCAGTGGGGCGGGTCGGAACACCGGGGAGCTGTTTTTT; CDR3 protein: CASSGAGRNTGELFF
J gene: TRBJ1-5; clone size: .; V gene: TRBV18; D gene: .; CDR3 DNA: TGTGCCAGCTCAAGGGACGAGAATCAGCCCCAGCATTTT; CDR3 protein: CASSRDENQPQHF
J gene: TRBJ1-6; clone size: .; V gene: TRBV9; D gene: .; CDR3 DNA: TGTGCCAGCAGCGAGGGGAAGGATTCACCCCTCCACTTT; CDR3 protein: CASSEGKDSPLHF
J gene: TRBJ1-1; clone size: .; V gene: TRBV27; D gene: .; CDR3 DNA: TGTGCCAGCAGTTTCTCGGGGAGGATGTTATTGGGGACTGAAGCTTTCTTT; CDR3 protein: CASSFSGRMLLGTEAFF
J gene: TRBJ2-5; clone size: .; V gene: TRBV14; D gene: .; CDR3 DNA: TGTGCCAGCAGCCAAGATCGACGATCACTATCCGACTTC; CDR3 protein: CASSQDRRSLSDF
J gene: TRBJ2-1; clone size: .; V gene: TRBV13; D gene: TRBD1; CDR3 DNA: TGTGCCAGCAGCCTGCACGGGACAGGGGGTTCCGAGCAGTTCTTC; CDR3 protein: CASSLHGTGGSEQFF
J gene: TRBJ2-4; clone size: .; V gene: TRBV7-9; D gene: TRBD1; CDR3 DNA: TGTGCCAGCAGCTCAACAGGGGGCAAAAACATTCAGTACTTC; CDR3 protein: CASSSTGGKNIQYF
J gene: TRBJ1-1; clone size: .; V gene: TRBV19; D gene: .; CDR3 DNA: TGTGCCAGTAGGGAGCGGTTGAACACTGAAGCTTTCTTT; CDR3 protein: CASRERLNTEAFF
J gene: TRBJ1-2; clone size: .; V gene: TRBV7-9; D gene: TRBD1; CDR3 DNA: TGTGCCAGCAGCCCAAGAACAGGGGGCAATGGCTACACCTTC; CDR3 protein: CASSPRTGGNGYTF
J gene: TRBJ2-5; clone size: .; V gene: TRBV7-8; D gene: .; CDR3 DNA: TGTGCCAGCAGCTTACAAGTTGTCCAGGGAGAGACCCAGTACTTC; CDR3 protein: CASSLQVVQGETQYF
J gene: TRBJ1-1; clone size: .; V gene: TRBV4-3; D gene: .; CDR3 DNA: TGCGCCAGCAGCCAAGATGCTTATCTGGACGCTGAAGCTTTCTTT; CDR3 protein: CASSQDAYLDAEAFF
J gene: TRBJ1-1; clone size: .; V gene: TRBV7-9; D gene: TRBD1; CDR3 DNA: TGTGCCAGCAGCCCGTACTCGGGACAGGCGAACACTGAAGCTTTCTTT; CDR3 protein: CASSPYSGQANTEAFF
J gene: TRBJ2-2; clone size: .; V gene: TRBV10-3; D gene: .; CDR3 DNA: TGTGCCATCAGTGGAAGCGAGGGGAAAACCGGGGAGCTGTTTTTT; CDR3 protein: CAISGSEGKTGELFF
J gene: TRBJ1-2; clone size: .; V gene: TRBV6-1; D gene: .; CDR3 DNA: TGTGCCAGCAGCTCCGGGACAAAACTTGGCTACACCTTC; CDR3 protein: CASSSGTKLGYTF
J gene: TRBJ2-5; clone size: .; V gene: TRBV20-1; D gene: .; CDR3 DNA: TGCAGTGCTCCGCTGGGTCTCCAGTACTTC; CDR3 protein: CSAPLGLQYF
J gene: TRBJ2-7; clone size: .; V gene: TRBV14; D gene: .; CDR3 DNA: TGTGCCAGCAGCCCTACTATCTACCAGCAGTACTTC; CDR3 protein: CASSPTIYQQYF
J gene: TRBJ2-7; clone size: .; V gene: TRBV5-4; D gene: TRBD2; CDR3 DNA: TGTGCCAGCAGCTTGGCGGGAGGCGGCTACGAGCAGTACTTC; CDR3 protein: CASSLAGGGYEQYF
J gene: TRBJ2-7; clone size: .; V gene: TRBV10-3; D gene: .; CDR3 DNA: TGTGCCATCAGATCCGATCCCAGGGCCTACGAGCAGTACTTC; CDR3 protein: CAIRSDPRAYEQYF
J gene: TRBJ1-1; clone size: few; V gene: TRBV14; D gene: .; CDR3 DNA: TGTGCCAGCAGCCAGCGGGCTATGAACACTGAAGCTTTCTTT; CDR3 protein: CASSQRAMNTEAFF
J gene: TRBJ2-6; clone size: .; V gene: TRBV30; D gene: .; CDR3 DNA: TGTGCCTGGACCCTCGTCTCTGGGGCCAACGTCCTGACTTTC; CDR3 protein: CAWTLVSGANVLTF
J gene: TRBJ1-2; clone size: .; V gene: TRBV5-1; D gene: .; CDR3 DNA: TGCGCCAGCAGCTTGGCTGGACAGAGTTATGGCTACACCTTC; CDR3 protein: CASSLAGQSYGYTF
J gene: TRBJ2-7; clone size: once; V gene: TRBV5-1; D gene: TRBD2; CDR3 DNA: TGCGCCAGCAGCCACAGTCCCGGGACTAGCGGGAGTGTTGGCTCCTACGAGCAGTACTTC; CDR3 protein: CASSHSPGTSGSVGSYEQYF
J gene: TRBJ2-1; clone size: .; V gene: TRBV11-1; D gene: .; CDR3 DNA: TGTGCCAGCAGCTTAGAAGCGGAGTCCTACAATGAGCAGTTCTTC; CDR3 protein: CASSLEAESYNEQFF
J gene: TRBJ2-5; clone size: few; V gene: TRBV10-3; D gene: TRBD1; CDR3 DNA: TGTGCCATCAGTAACCCACAGAACGCCGGGACAGGGAGCCAAGAGACCCAGTACTTC; CDR3 protein: CAISNPQNAGTGSQETQYF
J gene: TRBJ1-1; clone size: .; V gene: TRBV7-9; D gene: .; CDR3 DNA: TGTGCCAGCAGCCGCAGCAGGGGCGGGGTGGGAACTGAAGCTTTCTTT; CDR3 protein: CASSRSRGGVGTEAFF
J gene: TRBJ2-5; clone size: .; V gene: TRBV10-2; D gene: .; CDR3 DNA: TGCGCCATCAGCGGCCACCCGTCCCCAGAGACCCAGTACTTC; CDR3 protein: CAISGHPSPETQYF
J gene: TRBJ1-2; clone size: few; V gene: TRBV10-3; D gene: .; CDR3 DNA: TGTGCCATCAGTGAGTCGGCCCTTTCAGGGGCAGGACGCTATGGCTACACCTTC; CDR3 protein: CAISESALSGAGRYGYTF
J gene: TRBJ1-2; clone size: .; V gene: TRBV7-2; D gene: .; CDR3 DNA: TGTGCCAGCAGCCGGGACATGTCGGGCTACACCTTC; CDR3 protein: CASSRDMSGYTF
J gene: TRBJ2-5; clone size: once; V gene: TRBV2; D gene: .; CDR3 DNA: TGTGCCAGCAGTACAGGACCTCAGGGGTGGGGCCAGTACTTC; CDR3 protein: CASSTGPQGWGQYF
J gene: TRBJ1-2; clone size: .; V gene: TRBV14; D gene: TRBD1; CDR3 DNA: TGTGCCAGCAGCCAAGACAGAGCCGGGACAGGGGACTATGGCTACACCTTC; CDR3 protein: CASSQDRAGTGDYGYTF